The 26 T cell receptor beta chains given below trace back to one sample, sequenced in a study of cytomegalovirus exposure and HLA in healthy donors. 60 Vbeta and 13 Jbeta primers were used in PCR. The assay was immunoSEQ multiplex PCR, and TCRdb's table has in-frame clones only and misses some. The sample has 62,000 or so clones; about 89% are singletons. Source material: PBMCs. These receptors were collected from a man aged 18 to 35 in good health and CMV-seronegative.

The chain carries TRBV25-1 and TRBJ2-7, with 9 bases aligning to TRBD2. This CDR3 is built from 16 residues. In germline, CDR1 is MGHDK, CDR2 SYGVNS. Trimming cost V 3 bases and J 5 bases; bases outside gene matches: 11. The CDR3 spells CASSEVGTAGGHEQYF. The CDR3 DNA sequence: TGTGCCAGCAGTGAGGTTGGGACAGCGGGGGGCCACGAGCAGTACTTC.

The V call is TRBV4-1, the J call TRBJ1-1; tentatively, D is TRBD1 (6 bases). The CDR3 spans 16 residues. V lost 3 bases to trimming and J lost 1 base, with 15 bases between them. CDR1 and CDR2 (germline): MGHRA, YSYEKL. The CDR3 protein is CASSHLPGQPNTEAFF. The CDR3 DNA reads TGCGCCAGCAGCCATCTTCCGGGACAACCGAACACTGAAGCTTTCTTT.

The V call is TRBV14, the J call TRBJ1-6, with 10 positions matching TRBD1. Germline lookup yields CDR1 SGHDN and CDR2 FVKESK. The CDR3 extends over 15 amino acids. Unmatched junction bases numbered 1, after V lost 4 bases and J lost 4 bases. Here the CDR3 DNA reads TGTGCCAGCAGCCGGACAGGGGGTTATAATTCACCCCTCCACTTT. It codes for CASSRTGGYNSPLHF.

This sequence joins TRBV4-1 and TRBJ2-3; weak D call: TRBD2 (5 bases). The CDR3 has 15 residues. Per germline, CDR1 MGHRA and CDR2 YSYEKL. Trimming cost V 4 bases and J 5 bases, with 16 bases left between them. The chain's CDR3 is CASSPTPTEGDTQYF. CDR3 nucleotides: TGCGCCAGCAGCCCGACACCCACTGAGGGAGATACGCAGTATTTT.

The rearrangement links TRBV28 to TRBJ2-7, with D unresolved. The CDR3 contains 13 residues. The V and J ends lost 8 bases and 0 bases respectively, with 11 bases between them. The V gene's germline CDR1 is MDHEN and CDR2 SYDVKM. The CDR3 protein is CASGQTDSYEQYF. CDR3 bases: TGTGCCAGCGGCCAAACAGACTCCTACGAGCAGTACTTC.

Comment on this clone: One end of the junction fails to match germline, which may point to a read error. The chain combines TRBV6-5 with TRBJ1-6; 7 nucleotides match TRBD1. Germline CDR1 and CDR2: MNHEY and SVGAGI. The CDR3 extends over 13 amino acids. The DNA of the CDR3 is TGTGCCGGCAGGGGACAGACGTCTTCACCCCTCCACTTT. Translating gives CAGRGQTSSPLHF.

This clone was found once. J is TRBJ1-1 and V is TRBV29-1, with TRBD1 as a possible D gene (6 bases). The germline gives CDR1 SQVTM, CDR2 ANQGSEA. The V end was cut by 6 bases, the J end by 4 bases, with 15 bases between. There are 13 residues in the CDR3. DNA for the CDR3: TGCAGCGTGATTACAGGGTTCTCCACTGAAGCTTTCTTT. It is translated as CSVITGFSTEAFF.

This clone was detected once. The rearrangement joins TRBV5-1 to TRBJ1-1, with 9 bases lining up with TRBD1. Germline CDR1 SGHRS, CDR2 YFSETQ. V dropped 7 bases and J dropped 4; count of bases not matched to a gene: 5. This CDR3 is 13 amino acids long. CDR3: CASSQGAVTEAFF. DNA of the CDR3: TGCGCCAGCTCACAGGGGGCGGTCACTGAAGCTTTCTTT.

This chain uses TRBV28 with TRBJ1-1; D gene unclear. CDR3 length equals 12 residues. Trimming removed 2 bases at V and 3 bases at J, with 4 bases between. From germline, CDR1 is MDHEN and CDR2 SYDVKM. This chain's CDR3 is CASSLGYTEAFF. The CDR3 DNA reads TGTGCCAGCAGTTTAGGCTACACTGAAGCTTTCTTT.

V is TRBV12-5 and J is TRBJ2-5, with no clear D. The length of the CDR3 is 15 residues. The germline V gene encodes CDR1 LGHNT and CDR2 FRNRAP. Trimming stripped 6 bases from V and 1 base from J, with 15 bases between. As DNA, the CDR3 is TGTGCTAGTGGCCCAAGCGTGACCTCCCAAGAGACCCAGTACTTC. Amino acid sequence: CASGPSVTSQETQYF.

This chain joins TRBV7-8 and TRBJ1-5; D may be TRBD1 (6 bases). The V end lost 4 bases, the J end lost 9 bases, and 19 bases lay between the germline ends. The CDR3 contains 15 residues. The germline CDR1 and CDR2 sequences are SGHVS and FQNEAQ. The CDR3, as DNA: TGTGCCAGCAGCTCCCATCAGGGGCCCTCATGGCCCCAGCATTTT. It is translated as CASSSHQGPSWPQHF.

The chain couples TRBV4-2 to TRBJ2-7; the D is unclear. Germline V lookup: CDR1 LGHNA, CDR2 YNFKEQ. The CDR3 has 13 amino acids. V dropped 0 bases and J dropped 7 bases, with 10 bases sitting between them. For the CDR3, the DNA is TGTGCCAGCAGCCAAGATCTCGCGGAAGAGCAGTACTTC. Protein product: CASSQDLAEEQYF.

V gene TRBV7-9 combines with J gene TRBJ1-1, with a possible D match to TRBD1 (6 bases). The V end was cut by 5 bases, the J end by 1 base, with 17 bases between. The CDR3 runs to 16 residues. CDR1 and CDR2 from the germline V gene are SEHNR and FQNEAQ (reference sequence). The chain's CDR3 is CASSHSRGGPNTEAFF. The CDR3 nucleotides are TGTGCCAGCAGCCATTCAAGGGGGGGCCCGAACACTGAAGCTTTCTTT. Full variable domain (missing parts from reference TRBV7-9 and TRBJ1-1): DTGVSQNPRHKITKRGQNVTFRCDPISEHNRLYWYRQTLGQGPEFLTYFQNEAQLEKSRLLSDRFSAERPKGSFSTLEIQRTEQGDSAMYLCASSHSRGGPNTEAFFGQGTRLTVV.

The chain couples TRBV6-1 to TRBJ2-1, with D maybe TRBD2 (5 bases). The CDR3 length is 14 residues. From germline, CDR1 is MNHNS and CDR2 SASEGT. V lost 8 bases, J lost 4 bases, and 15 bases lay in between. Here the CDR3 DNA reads TGTGCCAGCCAAAGCCTAGCCCATTACAATGAGCAGTTCTTC. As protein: CASQSLAHYNEQFF.

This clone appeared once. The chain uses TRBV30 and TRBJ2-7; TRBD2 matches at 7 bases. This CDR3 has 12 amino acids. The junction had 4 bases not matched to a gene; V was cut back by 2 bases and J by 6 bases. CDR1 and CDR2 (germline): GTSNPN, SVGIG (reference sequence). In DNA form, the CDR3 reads TGTGCCTGGAGTCGTCCGGGGGGCGAGCAGTACTTC. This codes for CAWSRPGGEQYF.

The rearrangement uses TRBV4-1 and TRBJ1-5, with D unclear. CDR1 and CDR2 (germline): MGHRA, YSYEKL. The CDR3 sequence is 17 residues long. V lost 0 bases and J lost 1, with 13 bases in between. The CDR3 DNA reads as TGCGCCAGCAGCCAAGATTGGGCAGGCAGAAGCAATCAGCCCCAGCATTTT. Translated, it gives CASSQDWAGRSNQPQHF.

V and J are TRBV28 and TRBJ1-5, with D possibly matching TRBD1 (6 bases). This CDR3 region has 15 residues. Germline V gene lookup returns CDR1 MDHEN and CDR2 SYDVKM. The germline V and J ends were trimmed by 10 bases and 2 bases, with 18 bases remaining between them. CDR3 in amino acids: CATFPQGRGNQPQHF. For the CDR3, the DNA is TGTGCCACTTTTCCTCAGGGGCGAGGCAATCAGCCCCAGCATTTT. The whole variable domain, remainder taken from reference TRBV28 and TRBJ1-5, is DVKVTQSSRYLVKRTGEKVFLECVQDMDHENMFWYRQDPGLGLRLIYFSYDVKMKEKGDIPEGYSVSREKKERFSLILESASTNQTSMYLCATFPQGRGNQPQHFGDGTRLSIL.

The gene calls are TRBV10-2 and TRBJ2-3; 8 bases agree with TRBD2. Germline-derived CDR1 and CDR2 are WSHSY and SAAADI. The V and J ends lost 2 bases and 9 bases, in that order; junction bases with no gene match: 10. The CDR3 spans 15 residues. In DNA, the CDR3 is TGCGCCAGCAGTGAGGGGGGCGGGGGGCTCTTGACGCAGTATTTT. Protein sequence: CASSEGGGGLLTQYF.

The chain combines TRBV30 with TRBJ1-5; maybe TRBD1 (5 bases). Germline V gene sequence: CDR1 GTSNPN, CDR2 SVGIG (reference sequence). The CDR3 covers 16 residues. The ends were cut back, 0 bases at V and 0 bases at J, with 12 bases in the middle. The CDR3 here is CAWSVPRTHSNQPQHF. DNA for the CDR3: TGTGCCTGGAGTGTACCGAGGACACATAGCAATCAGCCCCAGCATTTT.

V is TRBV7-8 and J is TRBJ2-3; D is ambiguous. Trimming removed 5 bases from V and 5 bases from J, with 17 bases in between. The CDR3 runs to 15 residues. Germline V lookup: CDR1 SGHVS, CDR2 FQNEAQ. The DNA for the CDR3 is TGTGCCAGCAGCCCCCCCTATCCGGTCGAAGATACGCAGTATTTT. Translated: CASSPPYPVEDTQYF.

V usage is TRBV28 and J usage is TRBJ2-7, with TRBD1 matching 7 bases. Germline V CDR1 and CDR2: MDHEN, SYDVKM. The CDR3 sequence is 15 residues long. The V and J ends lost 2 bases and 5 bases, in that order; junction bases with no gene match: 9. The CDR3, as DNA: TGTGCCAGCAGTTTAGATGGCGGACAGGTCAACGAGCAGTACTTC. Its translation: CASSLDGGQVNEQYF.

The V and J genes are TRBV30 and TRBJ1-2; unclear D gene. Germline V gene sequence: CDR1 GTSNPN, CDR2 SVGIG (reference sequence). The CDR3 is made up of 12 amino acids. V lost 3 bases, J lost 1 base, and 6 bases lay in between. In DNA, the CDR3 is TGTGCCTGGAGACAGAATAACTATGGCTACACCTTC. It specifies CAWRQNNYGYTF.

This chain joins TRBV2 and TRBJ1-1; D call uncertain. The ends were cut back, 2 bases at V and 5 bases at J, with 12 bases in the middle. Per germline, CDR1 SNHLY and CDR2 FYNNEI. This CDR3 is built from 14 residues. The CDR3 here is CASSEKGAGTEAFF. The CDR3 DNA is TGTGCCAGCAGTGAAAAAGGCGCGGGGACTGAAGCTTTCTTT.

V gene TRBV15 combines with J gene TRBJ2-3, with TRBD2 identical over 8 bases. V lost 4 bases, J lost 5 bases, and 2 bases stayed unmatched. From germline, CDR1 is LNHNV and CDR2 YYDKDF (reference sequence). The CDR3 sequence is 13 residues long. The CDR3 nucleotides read TGTGCCACCAGCACCGGGGGGGGAGATACGCAGTATTTT. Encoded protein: CATSTGGGDTQYF.

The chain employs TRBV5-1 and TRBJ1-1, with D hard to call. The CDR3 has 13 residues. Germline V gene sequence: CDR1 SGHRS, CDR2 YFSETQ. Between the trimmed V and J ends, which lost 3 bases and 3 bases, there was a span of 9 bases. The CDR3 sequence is CASSSHTHTEAFF. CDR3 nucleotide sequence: TGCGCCAGCAGCTCCCACACCCACACTGAAGCTTTCTTT.

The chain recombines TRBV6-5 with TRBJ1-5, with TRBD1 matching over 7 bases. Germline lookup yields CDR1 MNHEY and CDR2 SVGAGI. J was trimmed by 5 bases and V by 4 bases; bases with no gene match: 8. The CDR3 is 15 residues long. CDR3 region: CASSFLRDSDQPQHF. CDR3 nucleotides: TGTGCCAGCAGTTTTCTCCGGGACAGTGATCAGCCCCAGCATTTT.